One sample yielded the 3 T cell receptor beta chains listed below, sequenced in a study of low-dose radiotherapy and immunotherapy resistance in tumors. Alpha and beta chains were covered, as first-strand cDNA relied on TRAV- and TRBV-specific primers. TCRs were put through approximately 20 PCR cycles of amplification with Phusion. A constant-region primer and the V-primer adapter served as the primer pair. TCRdb reanalysed the reads using MiXCR and keeps one entry per CDR3 protein. The top ten clones hold around 1.5% of a sample with around 9,000 distinct CDR3 sequences, approximately 81% of them seen once. All receptors come from a human donor with advanced metastatic prostate, ovarian, gallbladder or colorectal cancer (not recorded which). This table probably holds off-target reads from a library built for another chain.

There are a few counts of this clonotype. This chain joins TRBV29-1 and TRBJ2-1, with 10 bases identical to TRBD2. J gave up 9 bases and V 2 bases, and 4 bases lay outside the gene matches. CDR1 is SQVTM, CDR2 ANQGSEA, per germline. The length of the CDR3 is 13 residues. The CDR3 is CSVERTSGTEQFF. CDR3 nucleotides: TGCAGCGTTGAAAGGACTAGCGGAACTGAGCAGTTCTTC.

This sequence joins TRBV7-8 and TRBJ2-7; D ambiguous. V lost 5 bases, J lost 0 bases, and 5 bases lay in between. The CDR3 has 12 amino acids. Germline V lookup: CDR1 SGHVS, CDR2 FQNEAQ. For the CDR3, the DNA is TGTGCCAGCAGCCCGTCCTCCTACGAGCAGTACTTC. It encodes CASSPSSYEQYF.

The V call is TRBV10-3, the J call TRBJ1-1; TRBD1 agrees at 8 bases. The CDR3 contains 14 residues. V lost 5 bases to trimming and J lost 6 bases; unmatched junction nucleotides: 8. The germline V gene encodes CDR1 ENHRY and CDR2 SYGVKD. In nucleotides, the CDR3 is TGTGCCATCAGTAGAATACAGGGGGGTTCTGAAGCTTTCTTT. It specifies CAISRIQGGSEAFF.